This is a list of T cell receptor beta chains from one sample in a study of blood T cell repertoires in COVID-19. The repertoire was sequenced with immunoSEQ multiplex PCR; TCRdb's copy has only in-frame clones and lacks some. In the table there are a few hundred thousand clones, around 90% of which are singletons. Sequencing was done on a sample of peripheral blood. Every receptor here comes from a woman in her 70s with active or convalescent COVID-19. Both conserved end residues are part of each CDR3. The D gene is left open where the match is weak. Clone size is not always given. Where it is, it says once, few, many or a class for expanded clones.

V gene: TRBV6-1
J gene: TRBJ2-7
clone size: once
D gene: TRBD1
CDR3 length: 15
CDR3 protein: CASRSLGTVSYEQYF
CDR3 DNA: TGTGCCAGCCGATCTTTGGGGACAGTCTCCTACGAGCAGTACTTC

V gene: TRBV7-9
J gene: TRBJ1-1
clone size: NA
D gene: NA
CDR3 length: 15
CDR3 protein: CASSLGRTANTEAFF
CDR3 DNA: TGTGCCAGCAGCTTGGGCCGGACAGCGAACACTGAAGCTTTCTTT

V gene: TRBV25-1
J gene: TRBJ1-1
clone size: NA
D gene: TRBD1
CDR3 length: 12
CDR3 protein: CASSNRGTEAFF
CDR3 DNA: TGTGCCAGCAGTAACAGGGGCACTGAAGCTTTCTTT

V gene: TRBV19
J gene: TRBJ1-2
clone size: NA
D gene: TRBD1
CDR3 length: 14
CDR3 protein: CASSPRDRPYGYTF
CDR3 DNA: TGTGCCAGTAGTCCCCGGGACAGACCCTATGGCTACACCTTC

V gene: TRBV7-2
J gene: TRBJ1-2
clone size: NA
D gene: TRBD1
CDR3 length: 13
CDR3 protein: CASRVQGGYGYTF
CDR3 DNA: TGTGCCAGCAGGGTTCAGGGGGGCTATGGCTACACCTTC

V gene: TRBV12-5
J gene: TRBJ2-7
clone size: once
D gene: NA
CDR3 length: 13
CDR3 protein: CASAISRGAGQYF
CDR3 DNA: TGTGCTAGTGCAATATCACGGGGGGCGGGGCAGTACTTC

V gene: TRBV4-3
J gene: TRBJ1-2
clone size: once
D gene: NA
CDR3 length: 17
CDR3 protein: CASSQAFGGSEDYGYTF
CDR3 DNA: TGCGCCAGCAGCCAAGCGTTCGGGGGGTCGGAGGACTATGGCTACACCTTC

V gene: TRBV18
J gene: TRBJ2-5
clone size: NA
D gene: NA
CDR3 length: 15
CDR3 protein: CASSPYGQLQETQYF
CDR3 DNA: TGTGCCAGCTCACCGTACGGACAGTTACAAGAGACCCAGTACTTC

V gene: TRBV5-4
J gene: TRBJ2-3
clone size: few
D gene: TRBD2
CDR3 length: 17
CDR3 protein: CASSISRGGFNTDTQYF
CDR3 DNA: TGTGCCAGCAGCATCTCCCGGGGGGGGTTCAACACAGATACGCAGTATTTT

V gene: TRBV2
J gene: TRBJ1-4
clone size: once
D gene: TRBD1
CDR3 length: 13
CDR3 protein: CAGRDRGREKLFF
CDR3 DNA: TGTGCCGGCCGGGACAGGGGGCGAGAAAAACTGTTTTTT

V gene: TRBV11-2
J gene: TRBJ1-3
clone size: NA
D gene: NA
CDR3 length: 16
CDR3 protein: CASSVTLQSSGNTIYF
CDR3 DNA: TGTGCCAGCAGCGTAACCTTACAGAGCTCTGGAAACACCATATATTTT

V gene: TRBV11-2
J gene: TRBJ2-7
clone size: once
D gene: NA
CDR3 length: 12
CDR3 protein: CASSLHNYEQYF
CDR3 DNA: TGTGCCAGCAGCTTGCACAACTACGAGCAGTACTTC

V gene: TRBV6-5
J gene: TRBJ1-1
clone size: NA
D gene: NA
CDR3 length: 15
CDR3 protein: CASYSSWGLNTEAFF
CDR3 DNA: TGTGCCAGCTATTCGTCTTGGGGGCTAAACACTGAAGCTTTCTTT

V gene: TRBV10-1
J gene: TRBJ1-2
clone size: NA
D gene: NA
CDR3 length: 13
CDR3 protein: CASRLRVFGGYTF
CDR3 DNA: TGCGCCAGCCGACTCAGGGTTTTTGGAGGCTACACCTTC

V gene: TRBV19
J gene: TRBJ1-1
clone size: NA
D gene: NA
CDR3 length: 12
CDR3 protein: CASSVRGGEAFF
CDR3 DNA: TGTGCCAGTAGTGTAAGGGGGGGAGAAGCTTTCTTT

V gene: TRBV20-1
J gene: TRBJ1-1
clone size: NA
D gene: NA
CDR3 length: 11
CDR3 protein: CSAQGSTEAFF
CDR3 DNA: TGCAGTGCTCAGGGGTCCACTGAAGCTTTCTTT

V gene: TRBV18
J gene: TRBJ1-1
clone size: NA
D gene: NA
CDR3 length: 15
CDR3 protein: CASSPLQGSNTEAFF
CDR3 DNA: TGTGCCAGCTCACCACTCCAGGGGAGCAACACTGAAGCTTTCTTT

V gene: TRBV9
J gene: TRBJ2-3
clone size: NA
D gene: NA
CDR3 length: 14
CDR3 protein: CASSATVFTDTQYF
CDR3 DNA: TGTGCCAGCAGCGCCACAGTGTTCACAGATACGCAGTATTTT

V gene: TRBV19
J gene: TRBJ2-7
clone size: NA
D gene: NA
CDR3 length: 13
CDR3 protein: CASSNTGNYEQYF
CDR3 DNA: TGTGCCAGTAGTAATACAGGGAACTACGAGCAGTACTTC

V gene: TRBV5-1
J gene: TRBJ1-1
clone size: NA
D gene: NA
CDR3 length: 12
CDR3 protein: CASSYTKGEAFF
CDR3 DNA: TGCGCCAGCAGCTACACGAAGGGGGAAGCTTTCTTT

V gene: TRBV3-1/TRBV3-2
J gene: TRBJ1-6
clone size: NA
D gene: NA
CDR3 length: 14
CDR3 protein: CASSLTEGNSPLHF
CDR3 DNA: TGTGCCAGCAGCTTAACTGAGGGAAATTCACCCCTCCACTTT

V gene: TRBV4-3
J gene: TRBJ1-5
clone size: NA
D gene: NA
CDR3 length: 17
CDR3 protein: CASSQAVGGRVDQPQHF
CDR3 DNA: TGCGCCAGCAGCCAGGCGGTCGGTGGCAGGGTAGATCAGCCCCAGCATTTT

V gene: TRBV4-3
J gene: TRBJ2-3
clone size: NA
D gene: NA
CDR3 length: 15
CDR3 protein: CASRWRGQGTDTQYF
CDR3 DNA: TGCGCCAGCAGGTGGAGGGGGCAGGGCACAGATACGCAGTATTTT

V gene: TRBV11-2
J gene: TRBJ1-4
clone size: NA
D gene: TRBD1
CDR3 length: 15
CDR3 protein: CASSLGDRDNEKLFF
CDR3 DNA: TGTGCCAGCAGCTTAGGGGACAGGGATAATGAAAAACTGTTTTTT